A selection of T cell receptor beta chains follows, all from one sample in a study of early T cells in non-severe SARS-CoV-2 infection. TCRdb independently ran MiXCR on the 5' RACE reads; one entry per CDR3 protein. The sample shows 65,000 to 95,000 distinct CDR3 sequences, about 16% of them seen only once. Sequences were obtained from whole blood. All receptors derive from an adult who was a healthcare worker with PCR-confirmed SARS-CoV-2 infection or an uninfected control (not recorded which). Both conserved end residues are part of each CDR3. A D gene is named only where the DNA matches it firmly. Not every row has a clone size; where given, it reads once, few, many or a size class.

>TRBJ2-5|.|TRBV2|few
CASSESPAPRAQYF
TGTGCCAGCAGTGAAAGTCCGGCTCCAAGGGCCCAGTACTTC
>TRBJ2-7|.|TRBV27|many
CASSLAGNSYEQYF
TGTGCCAGCAGTTTAGCGGGAAACTCCTACGAGCAGTACTTC
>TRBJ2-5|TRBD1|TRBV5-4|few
CASSLRTGGRETQYF
TGTGCCAGCAGCCTCAGGACAGGGGGCAGGGAGACCCAGTACTTC
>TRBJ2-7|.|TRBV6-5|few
CASSYSIAGGQYEQYF
TGTGCCAGCAGTTACTCGATAGCTGGGGGTCAGTACGAGCAGTACTTC
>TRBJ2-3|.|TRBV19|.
CASSGFRNSTDTQYF
TGTGCCAGTAGTGGTTTCCGGAATAGCACAGATACGCAGTATTTT
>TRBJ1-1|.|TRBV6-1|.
CASSERGRITEAFF
TGTGCCAGCAGTGAAAGGGGGAGGATCACTGAAGCTTTCTTT
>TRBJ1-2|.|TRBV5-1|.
CASSLAATLHGYTF
TGCGCCAGCAGCTTGGCCGCGACCTTACATGGCTACACCTTC
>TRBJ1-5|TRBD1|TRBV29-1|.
CSVGDRANQPQHF
TGCAGCGTTGGGGACAGGGCGAATCAGCCCCAGCATTTT
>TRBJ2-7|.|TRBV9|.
CASSSDRSSYEQYF
TGTGCCAGCAGCTCAGACAGGAGCTCCTACGAGCAGTACTTC
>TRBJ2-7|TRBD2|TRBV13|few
CASSLTSGPSEQYF
TGTGCCAGCAGTTTGACTAGCGGGCCGTCCGAGCAGTACTTC
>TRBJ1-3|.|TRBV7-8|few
CASSQGNTIYF
TGTGCCAGCAGCCAGGGAAACACCATATATTTT
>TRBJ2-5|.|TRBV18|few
CASSPLKETQYF
TGTGCCAGCTCACCACTCAAAGAGACCCAGTACTTC
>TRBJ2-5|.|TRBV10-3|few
CAARPLSGETQYF
TGTGCCGCCCGCCCCTTGAGTGGAGAGACCCAGTACTTC
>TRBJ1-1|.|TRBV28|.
CASSLEDSEAFF
TGTGCCAGCAGTTTAGAGGACAGTGAAGCTTTCTTT
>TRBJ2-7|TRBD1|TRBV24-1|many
CATSGTGRPYEQYF
TGTGCCACCAGTGGGACAGGGAGACCCTACGAGCAGTACTTC
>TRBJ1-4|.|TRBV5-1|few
CASSLAGAGRGEKLFF
TGCGCCAGCAGCTTGGCCGGGGCAGGACGAGGTGAAAAACTGTTTTTT